These 10 T cell receptor beta chains were all obtained from the same sample, sequenced in a study of beta chain features in type 1 diabetes. Reverse transcription of all isolated RNA meant that expressed TCRB transcripts were sequenced. The repertoire was sequenced with immunoSEQ multiplex PCR; TCRdb's copy has only in-frame clones and lacks some. The top ten clones hold roughly 7% of a sample with 250,000 to 400,000 clones, around 13% of them seen once. The sequenced sample consisted of central memory CD4+ T cells from blood. All receptors derive from a man aged 25 to 40 in good health.

This chain uses TRBV6-5 with TRBJ2-7; no clear D gene. Germline lookup yields CDR1 MNHEY and CDR2 SVGAGI. Deletions cut 9 bases from V and 1 base from J, with 16 bases between. This CDR3 is 14 amino acids long. The DNA for the CDR3 is TGTGCCAGTACCCCTCTGATGGGGTCCTACGAGCAGTACTTC. Protein sequence: CASTPLMGSYEQYF.

The table lists this clone with a few counts. The CDR3 DNA reads TGTGCCTGGAACCATCGGACAGCCCACTATGGCTACACCTTC. The encoded protein is CAWNHRTAHYGYTF. The V gene is TRBV30, the J gene TRBJ1-2; TRBD1 might be the D (6 bases). The germline V gene has CDR1 GTSNPN and CDR2 SVGIG (reference sequence). CDR3 length: 14 residues. The V end lost 4 bases, the J end lost 3 bases, and 15 bases lay between the germline ends.

This chain joins TRBV6-5 and TRBJ1-5; no reliable D call. Germline V gene sequence: CDR1 MNHEY, CDR2 SVGAGI. The CDR3 runs 15 residues. Trimming removed 5 bases at V and 5 bases at J, with 16 bases between. CDR3 loop: CASSRSRNDHQPQHF. Here the CDR3 DNA reads TGTGCCAGCAGTAGGAGCCGGAACGATCATCAGCCCCAGCATTTT.

The table lists this clone with a few counts. The chain employs TRBV11-2 and TRBJ2-2; 11 bases map to TRBD2. V dropped 6 bases and J dropped 0; count of bases not matched to a gene: 3. CDR1 and CDR2 (germline): SGHAT, FQNNGV. The CDR3 is 16 amino acids. The CDR3 nucleotides read TGTGCCAGCAGGAAGGGACTAGCGGCGAACACCGGGGAGCTGTTTTTT. Protein sequence: CASRKGLAANTGELFF.

J is TRBJ2-3 and V is TRBV6-1; possibly TRBD1 or TRBD2 for D (6 bases each). V lost 0 bases and J 8 bases, leaving 18 bases between the germline ends. Germline lookup yields CDR1 MNHNS and CDR2 SASEGT. The CDR3 totals 16 residues. CDR3 region: CASSEAVGGLGGTQYF. CDR3 sequence (DNA): TGTGCCAGCAGTGAAGCCGTTGGGGGGCTCGGGGGTACGCAGTATTTT.

This clone was observed a single time. V is TRBV6-5 and J is TRBJ1-2; D may be TRBD1 (6 bases). Trimming shortened V by 7 bases and J by 8 bases, and 17 bases separated the two germline ends. Germline assignment: CDR1 MNHEY and CDR2 SVGAGI. The CDR3 contains 13 residues. The CDR3 sequence: CASKAQGRSGYTF. CDR3 DNA: TGTGCCAGCAAAGCTCAGGGGAGGTCGGGCTACACCTTC.

The V gene is TRBV7-9, the J gene TRBJ2-5, with a possible D match to TRBD2 (7 bases). The CDR3 runs 16 residues. CDR1 and CDR2 (germline): SEHNR, FQNEAQ (reference sequence). The V end was cut by 10 bases, the J end by 5 bases, with 26 bases between. CDR3 sequence reads: CATPHEGGGPRETQYF. CDR3 nucleotide sequence: TGTGCCACACCCCATGAAGGGGGAGGGCCGCGCGAGACCCAGTACTTC.

Notes on this clone: One junction end does not reproduce the germline sequence, and a read error may be involved. This rearrangement joins TRBV9 to TRBJ2-6; TRBD2 aligns across 7 bases. From germline, CDR1 is SGDLS and CDR2 YYNGEE. The CDR3 covers 17 residues. The CDR3 here is CARSVDGGLSGANVLTF. Written as DNA, the CDR3 is TGTGCCCGCAGCGTAGACGGGGGGTTGTCCGGGGCCAACGTCCTGACTTTC.

This chain connects TRBV4-1 to TRBJ1-1, with D unclear. Trimming shortened V by 3 bases and J by 5 bases, and 13 bases separated the two germline ends. Germline values: CDR1 MGHRA, CDR2 YSYEKL. This CDR3 has 14 amino acids. CDR3 sequence reads: CASSQPTVGTEAFF. For the CDR3, the DNA is TGCGCCAGCAGCCAGCCTACAGTAGGAACTGAAGCTTTCTTT.

This chain joins TRBV7-9 and TRBJ1-5; perhaps TRBD1 as D (5 bases). Germline CDR1 and CDR2: SEHNR and FQNEAQ (reference sequence). V was shortened by 0 bases and J by 1 base, with 10 bases between the two germline ends. The CDR3 has 16 residues. CDR3 region: CASSLAAGPSNQPQHF. The CDR3 coding sequence is TGTGCCAGCAGCTTAGCAGCAGGGCCGAGCAATCAGCCCCAGCATTTT. Combining the CDR3 with reference TRBV7-9 and TRBJ1-5 gives the whole variable domain DTGVSQNPRHKITKRGQNVTFRCDPISEHNRLYWYRQTLGQGPEFLTYFQNEAQLEKSRLLSDRFSAERPKGSFSTLEIQRTEQGDSAMYLCASSLAAGPSNQPQHFGDGTRLSIL.